This record looks at one T cell receptor beta chain sequence and its context. This entry belongs to a study of blood T cell repertoires in COVID-19. Background on the study: From the United States, Italy and Spain came samples of acute and convalescent COVID-19.

Germline assignment: CDR1 LGHNA and CDR2 YNFKEQ. This CDR3 is built from 15 residues. With 0 bases removed from V and 4 bases from J, the gap between germline ends came to 13 bases. Only in-frame clones appear in the TCRdb table, and some are missing; sequencing was by immunoSEQ multiplex PCR. The data contain 250,000 or so clones, approximately 90% of them singletons. The TCR comes from a man under 40 who had recovered from COVID-19. The chain carries TRBV4-2 and TRBJ2-7; D perhaps matches TRBD1 (5 bases). The sequenced sample was PBMCs or T cells enriched from blood (not recorded which). In DNA, the CDR3 is TGTGCCAGCAGCCAAGAAGTTCAGGGTGCATACGAGCAGTACTTC. Its translation is CASSQEVQGAYEQYF.